The sequence of this T cell receptor beta chain was determined in a study of vaccination effects on CD4 cells after COVID-19. Findings of the study overall: Recruitment yielded few convalescent patients, and the study had no early post-infection timepoints. Long after vaccination, the clones induced by infection and by vaccine shrank markedly in size.

Peptide-pool stimulation followed by sequencing identified expanded antigen-specific CD4+ clonotypes in the ViraFEST assay. After less than 11 days in culture, the CD4+ T cells were isolated. The cohort was immunized with two doses of either the BNT162b2 or mRNA-1273 vaccine. Every well housed two million PBMC, which grew in culture alongside about 11 IU/ml IL-2 and around 9.8 ug/ml peptides. Sequencing used immunoSEQ multiplex PCR; TCRdb keeps in-frame clones, though not all of them. There are roughly 59,000 clones in the sample; 60% to 80% occur only once, and 1.5% to 2.5% lies in the top ten. The CDR3 covers 14 residues. Per germline, CDR1 SGHKS and CDR2 YYEKEE (reference sequence). The junction had 10 bases not matched to a gene; V was cut back by 4 bases and J by 14 bases. This clone has just one count. The antigen remains undetermined.

The sample here was CD4+ T cells from PBMCs cultured with HCoV-OC43 spike peptides, taken after COVID-19 vaccination. Subset given: HCoV-OC43 spike overlapping peptide pool stimulation. V and J are TRBV5-5 and TRBJ1-6; 9 bases are a match to TRBD1. This clonotype was sampled from a human donor who received a COVID-19 vaccine. The CDR3 here is CASSTGQGLRALHF. The DNA of the CDR3 is TGTGCCAGCAGCACCGGACAGGGGCTTCGGGCCCTCCACTTT.